This TCR beta chain was recovered during a study of a mutant IDH1 vaccine in newly diagnosed glioma. Study-level background: Administration of eight vaccinations to patients took place in weeks 1, 3, 5, 7, 11, 15, 19, 23. The study started vaccination 4-6 weeks after radiotherapy alone, or with temozolomide cycles. Previous care, which was radiotherapy, temozolomide, or both, most often involved both.

The repertoire was sequenced with immunoSEQ multiplex PCR; TCRdb's copy has only in-frame clones and lacks some. The sample includes roughly 120,000 clones, about four fifths seen only once; the top ten take 4.5% to 5.5%. This CDR3 is 14 amino acids long. Germline loops: CDR1 LGHNA, CDR2 YSLEER. The germline V and J ends were trimmed by 0 bases and 4 bases, with 9 bases remaining between them. With respect to this clone: As yet, its antigen is unknown.

As to time point: week 11, during vaccination. What each vaccine dose contained was 300 ug of mutant IDH1 20-mer peptide, accompanied by topical imiquimod. In every donor, the tumor was a new WHO grade 3 or 4 IDH1-mutant, ATRX-lost astrocytoma. The chain uses TRBV4-3 and TRBJ1-2; D is uncertain. The starting material was PBMCs, obtained from a glioma patient whose treatment included an IDH1 peptide vaccine. The sequence was collected from a man in his forties or fifties with glioma. The CDR3 bases are TGCGCCAGCAGCCAAGAAGGAGGAGCCTATGGCTACACCTTC. This codes for CASSQEGGAYGYTF.